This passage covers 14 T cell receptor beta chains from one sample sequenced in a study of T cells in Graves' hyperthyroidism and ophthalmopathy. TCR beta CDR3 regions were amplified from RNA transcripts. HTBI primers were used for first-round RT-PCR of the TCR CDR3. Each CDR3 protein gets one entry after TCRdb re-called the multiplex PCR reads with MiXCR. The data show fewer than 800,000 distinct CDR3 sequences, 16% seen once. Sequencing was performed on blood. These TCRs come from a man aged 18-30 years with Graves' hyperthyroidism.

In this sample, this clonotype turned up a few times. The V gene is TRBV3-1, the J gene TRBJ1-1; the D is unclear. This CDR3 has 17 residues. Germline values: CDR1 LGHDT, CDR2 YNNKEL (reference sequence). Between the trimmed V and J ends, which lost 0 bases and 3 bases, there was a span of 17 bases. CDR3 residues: CASSQDLLVPPDTEAFF. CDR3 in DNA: TGTGCCAGCAGCCAAGATCTTCTGGTCCCCCCGGACACTGAAGCTTTCTTT. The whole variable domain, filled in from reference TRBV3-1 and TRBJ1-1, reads DTAVSQTPKYLVTQMGNDKSIKCEQNLGHDTMYWYKQDSKKFLKIMFSYNNKELIINETVPNRFSPKSPDKAHLNLHINSLELGDSAVYFCASSQDLLVPPDTEAFFGQGTRLTVV.

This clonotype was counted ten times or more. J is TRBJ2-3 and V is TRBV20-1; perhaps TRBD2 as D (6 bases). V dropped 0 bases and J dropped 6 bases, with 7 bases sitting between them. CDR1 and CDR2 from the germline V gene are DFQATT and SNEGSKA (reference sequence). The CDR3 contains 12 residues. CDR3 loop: CSARDAGDTQYF. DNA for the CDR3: TGCAGTGCTAGAGATGCGGGGGATACGCAGTATTTT.

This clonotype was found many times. For the CDR3, the DNA is TGTGCCAGCAGGGAGTTGGGAATGAACACTGAAGCTTTCTTT. Translation gives CASRELGMNTEAFF. The genes are TRBV28 and TRBJ1-1; D uncertain. In germline, CDR1 is MDHEN, CDR2 SYDVKM. With 6 bases removed from V and 0 bases from J, the gap between germline ends came to 11 bases. The CDR3 extends over 14 amino acids.

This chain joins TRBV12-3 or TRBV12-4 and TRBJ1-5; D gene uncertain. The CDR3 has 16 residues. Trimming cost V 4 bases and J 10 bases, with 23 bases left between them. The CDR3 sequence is CASSYIPPDRGEPQHF. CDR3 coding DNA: TGTGCCAGCAGTTATATACCACCGGACCGGGGAGAACCCCAGCATTTT.

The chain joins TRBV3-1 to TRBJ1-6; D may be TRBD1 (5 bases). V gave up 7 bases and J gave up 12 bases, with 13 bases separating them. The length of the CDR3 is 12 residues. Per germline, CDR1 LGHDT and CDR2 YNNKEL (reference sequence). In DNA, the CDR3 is TGTGCCAGCACCCTCATTGGGGGACCCCTCCACTTT. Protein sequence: CASTLIGGPLHF. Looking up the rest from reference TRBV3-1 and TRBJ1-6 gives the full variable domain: DTAVSQTPKYLVTQMGNDKSIKCEQNLGHDTMYWYKQDSKKFLKIMFSYNNKELIINETVPNRFSPKSPDKAHLNLHINSLELGDSAVYFCASTLIGGPLHFGNGTRLTVT.

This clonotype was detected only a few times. CDR3 sequence (DNA): TGTGCCAGCAGTAGACAGGGGTTTCCCTACAATGAGCAGTTCTTC. Residues: CASSRQGFPYNEQFF. The chain joins TRBV6-1 to TRBJ2-1; 8 bases align to TRBD1. The CDR3 is 15 amino acids. The V gene end was trimmed by 5 bases and the J gene end by 2 bases; junction bases not matched to a gene: 5. In germline, CDR1 is MNHNS, CDR2 SASEGT.

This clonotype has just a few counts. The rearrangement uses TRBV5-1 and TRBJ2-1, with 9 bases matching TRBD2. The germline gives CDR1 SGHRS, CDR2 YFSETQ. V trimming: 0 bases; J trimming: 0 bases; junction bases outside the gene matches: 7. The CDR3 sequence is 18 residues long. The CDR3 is CASSLGGGAGGSYNEQFF. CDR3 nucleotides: TGCGCCAGCAGCTTGGGGGGGGGAGCGGGAGGCTCCTACAATGAGCAGTTCTTC.

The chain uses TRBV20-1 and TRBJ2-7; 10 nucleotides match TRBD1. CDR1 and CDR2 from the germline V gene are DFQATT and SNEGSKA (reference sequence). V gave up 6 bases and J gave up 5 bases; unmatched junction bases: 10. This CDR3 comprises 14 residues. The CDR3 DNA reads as TGCAGTGCCCTGCTTCACGGGACAGGGGACGAGCAGTACTTC. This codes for CSALLHGTGDEQYF.

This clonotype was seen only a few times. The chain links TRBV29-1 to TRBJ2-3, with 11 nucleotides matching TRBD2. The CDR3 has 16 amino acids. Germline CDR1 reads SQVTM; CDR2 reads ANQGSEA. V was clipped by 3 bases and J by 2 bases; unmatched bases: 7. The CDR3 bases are TGCAGCGTTGACCCCATAGCGGGAGGGCCCACAGATACGCAGTATTTT. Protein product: CSVDPIAGGPTDTQYF.

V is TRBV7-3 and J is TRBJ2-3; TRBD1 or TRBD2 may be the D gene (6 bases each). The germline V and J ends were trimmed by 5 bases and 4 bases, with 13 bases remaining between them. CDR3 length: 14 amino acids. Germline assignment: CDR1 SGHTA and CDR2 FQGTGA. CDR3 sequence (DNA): TGTGCCAGCAGCGACGGGGGCGGGGCAGATACGCAGTATTTT. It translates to CASSDGGGADTQYF.

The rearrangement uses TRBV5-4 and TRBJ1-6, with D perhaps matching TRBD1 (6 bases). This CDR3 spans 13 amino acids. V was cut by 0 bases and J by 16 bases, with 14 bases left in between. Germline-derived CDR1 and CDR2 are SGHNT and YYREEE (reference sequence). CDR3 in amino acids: CASSLVGGEDLHF. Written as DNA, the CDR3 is TGTGCCAGCAGCTTGGTCGGGGGCGAGGATCTCCACTTT.

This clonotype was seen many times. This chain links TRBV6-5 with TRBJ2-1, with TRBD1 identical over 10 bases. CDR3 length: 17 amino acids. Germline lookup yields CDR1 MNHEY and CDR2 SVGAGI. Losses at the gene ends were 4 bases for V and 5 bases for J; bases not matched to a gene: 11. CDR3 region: CASSFYSGTGVHNEQFF. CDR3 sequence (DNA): TGTGCCAGCAGTTTCTATTCTGGGACAGGGGTTCACAATGAGCAGTTCTTC.

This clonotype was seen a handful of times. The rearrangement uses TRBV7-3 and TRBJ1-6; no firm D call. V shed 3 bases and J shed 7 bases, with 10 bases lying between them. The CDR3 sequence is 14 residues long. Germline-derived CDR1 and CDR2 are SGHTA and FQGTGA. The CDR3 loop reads CASSLGVSNSPLHF. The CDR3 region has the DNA TGTGCCAGCAGCTTGGGAGTATCCAATTCACCCCTCCACTTT.

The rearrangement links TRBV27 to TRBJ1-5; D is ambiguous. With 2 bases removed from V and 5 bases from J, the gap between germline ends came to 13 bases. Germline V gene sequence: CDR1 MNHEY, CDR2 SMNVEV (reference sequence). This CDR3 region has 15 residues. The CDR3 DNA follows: TGTGCCAGCAGTTTACCCGACTTGAGGGATCAGCCCCAGCATTTT. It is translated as CASSLPDLRDQPQHF.